This T cell receptor (beta chain) was captured in a study of T cells after yellow fever vaccination. The overall study: For low cell numbers, libraries were made with SMART-Seq v4 Ultra Low Input.

UMIs and a universal primer site were added when TCR cDNA was made by 5'RACE template switching. TCRdb redid the calling of the 5' RACE reads with MiXCR, one entry per CDR3 protein. The data hold 100,000 to 150,000 distinct CDR3 sequences, with 8.9% observed a single time. As for this clonotype: As yet, its antigen is unknown.

The CDR3 spans 10 residues. Germline lookup yields CDR1 MNHEY and CDR2 SMNVEV (reference sequence). V was shortened by 10 bases and J by 10 bases, with 11 bases between the two germline ends. General observations from the study: Only a small proportion of the clonotypes turned up in both the CD4 and the CD8 compartments, likely arising from convergent recombination.

The sample was CD8+ T cells sorted from PBMCs, taken on the day of the yellow fever booster vaccination. This TCR was sampled from a young man who received the YFV17D yellow fever vaccine. The chain joins TRBV27 to TRBJ2-1; D is ambiguous. CDR3 in amino acids: CATLSREQFF. The CDR3 DNA sequence: TGTGCCACCCTGTCGCGGGAGCAGTTCTTC.